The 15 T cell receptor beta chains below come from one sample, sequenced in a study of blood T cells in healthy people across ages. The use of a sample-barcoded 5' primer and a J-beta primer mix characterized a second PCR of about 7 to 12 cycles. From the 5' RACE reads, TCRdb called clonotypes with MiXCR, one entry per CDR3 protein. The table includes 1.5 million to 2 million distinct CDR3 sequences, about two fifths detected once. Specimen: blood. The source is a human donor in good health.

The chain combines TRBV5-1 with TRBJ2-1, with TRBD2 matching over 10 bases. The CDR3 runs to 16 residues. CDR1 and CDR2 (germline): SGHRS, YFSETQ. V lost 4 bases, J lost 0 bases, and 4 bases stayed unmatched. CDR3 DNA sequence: TGCGCCAGCAGCCTTATAGCGGGGGGCTCCTACAATGAGCAGTTCTTC. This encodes CASSLIAGGSYNEQFF.

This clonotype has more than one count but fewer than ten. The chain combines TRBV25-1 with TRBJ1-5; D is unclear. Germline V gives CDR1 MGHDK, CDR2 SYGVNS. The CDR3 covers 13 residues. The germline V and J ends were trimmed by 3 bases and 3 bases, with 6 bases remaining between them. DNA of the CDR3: TGTGCCAGCAGTGACGGGAACAATCAGCCCCAGCATTTT. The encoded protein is CASSDGNNQPQHF.

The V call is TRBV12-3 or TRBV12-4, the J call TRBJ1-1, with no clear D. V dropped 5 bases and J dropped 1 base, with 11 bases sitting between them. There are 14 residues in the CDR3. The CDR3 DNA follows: TGTGCCAGCAGTATCTTCCCGGGGAACACTGAAGCTTTCTTT. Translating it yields CASSIFPGNTEAFF.

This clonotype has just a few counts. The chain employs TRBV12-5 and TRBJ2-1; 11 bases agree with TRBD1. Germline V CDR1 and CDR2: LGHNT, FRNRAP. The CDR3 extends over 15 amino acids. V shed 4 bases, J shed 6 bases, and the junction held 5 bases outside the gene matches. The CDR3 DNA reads TGTGCTAGTGGTTCGGGGACAGGGGGGGTCAATGAGCAGTTCTTC. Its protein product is CASGSGTGGVNEQFF.

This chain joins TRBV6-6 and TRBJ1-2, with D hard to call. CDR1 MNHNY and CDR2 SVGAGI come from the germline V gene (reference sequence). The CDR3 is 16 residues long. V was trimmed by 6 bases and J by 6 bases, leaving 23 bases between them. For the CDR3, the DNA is TGTGCCAGCAGGTCCTGGGAAGCTGAGCGTGAGGATGGCTACACCTTC. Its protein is CASRSWEAEREDGYTF.

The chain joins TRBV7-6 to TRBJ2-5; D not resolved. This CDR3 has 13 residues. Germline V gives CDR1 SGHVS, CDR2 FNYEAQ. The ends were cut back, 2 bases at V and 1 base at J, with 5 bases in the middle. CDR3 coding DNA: TGTGCCAGCAGCTTACTCCTCCAAGAGACCCAGTACTTC. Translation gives CASSLLLQETQYF.

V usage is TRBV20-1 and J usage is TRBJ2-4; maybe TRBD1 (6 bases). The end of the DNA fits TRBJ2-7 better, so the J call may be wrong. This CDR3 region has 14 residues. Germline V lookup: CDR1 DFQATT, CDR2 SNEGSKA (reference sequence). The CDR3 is CSARDQGISDEQYF. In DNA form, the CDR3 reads TGCAGTGCTAGAGATCAGGGGATCTCGGACGAGCAGTACTTC.

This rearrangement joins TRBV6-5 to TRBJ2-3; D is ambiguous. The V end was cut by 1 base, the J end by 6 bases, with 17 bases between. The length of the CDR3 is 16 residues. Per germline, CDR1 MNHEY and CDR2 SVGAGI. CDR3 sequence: CASSYYGGRHGDTQYF. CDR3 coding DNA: TGTGCCAGCAGTTACTACGGTGGCCGGCACGGGGATACGCAGTATTTT.

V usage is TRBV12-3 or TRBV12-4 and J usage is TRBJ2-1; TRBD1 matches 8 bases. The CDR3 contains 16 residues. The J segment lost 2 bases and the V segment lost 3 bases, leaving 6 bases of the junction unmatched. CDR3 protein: CASSFPGGQAYNEQFF. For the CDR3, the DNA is TGTGCCAGCAGTTTCCCCGGGGGACAGGCCTACAATGAGCAGTTCTTC.

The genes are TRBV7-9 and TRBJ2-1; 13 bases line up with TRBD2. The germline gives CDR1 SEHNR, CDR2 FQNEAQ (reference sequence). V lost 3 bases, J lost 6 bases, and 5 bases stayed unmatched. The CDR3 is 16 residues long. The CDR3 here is CASSLTRTSGGNEQFF. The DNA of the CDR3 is TGTGCCAGCAGCTTGACCCGGACTAGCGGGGGCAATGAGCAGTTCTTC.

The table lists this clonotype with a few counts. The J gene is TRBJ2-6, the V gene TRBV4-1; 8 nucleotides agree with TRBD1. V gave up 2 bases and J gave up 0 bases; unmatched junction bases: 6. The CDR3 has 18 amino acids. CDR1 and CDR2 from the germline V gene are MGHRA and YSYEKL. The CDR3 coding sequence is TGCGCCAGCAGCCAACCGGGACAGGCCTCCTCTGGGGCCAACGTCCTGACTTTC. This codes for CASSQPGQASSGANVLTF.

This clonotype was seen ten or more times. CDR3 residues: CASKRDSTDTQYF. CDR3 sequence (DNA): TGTGCCAGCAAACGGGATTCCACAGATACGCAGTATTTT. This chain links TRBV6-6 with TRBJ2-3; tentatively, D is TRBD2 (5 bases). From germline, CDR1 is MNHNY and CDR2 SVGAGI (reference sequence). Trimming took 7 bases from V and 2 from J, leaving 10 bases between them. The CDR3 has 13 residues.

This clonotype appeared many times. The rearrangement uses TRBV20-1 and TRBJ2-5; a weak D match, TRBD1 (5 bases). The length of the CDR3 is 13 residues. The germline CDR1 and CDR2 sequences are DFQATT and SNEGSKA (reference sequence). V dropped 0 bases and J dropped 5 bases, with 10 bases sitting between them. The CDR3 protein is CSARETGSETQYF. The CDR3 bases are TGCAGTGCTAGAGAAACAGGTTCGGAGACCCAGTACTTC.

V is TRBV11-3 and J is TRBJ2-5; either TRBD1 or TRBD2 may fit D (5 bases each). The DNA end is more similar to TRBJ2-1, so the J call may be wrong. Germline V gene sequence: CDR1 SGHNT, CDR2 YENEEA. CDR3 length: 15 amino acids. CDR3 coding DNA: TGTGCCAGCAGCTCGGGGCTCCAGCCCTGCAATGAGCAGTTCTTC. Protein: CASSSGLQPCNEQFF.

CDR3 nucleotides: TGTGCCAGCAGCGCCGACCCCCAGGGGGCCAATGGCTACACCTTC. Residues: CASSADPQGANGYTF. This rearrangement joins TRBV7-2 to TRBJ1-2; 8 nucleotides match TRBD1. Looked up from germline, CDR1 is SGHTA and CDR2 is FQGNSA. This CDR3 comprises 15 residues. V lost 5 bases, J lost 6 bases, and 11 bases stayed unmatched. Filled out from reference TRBV7-2 and TRBJ1-2, the complete variable domain reads GAGVSQSPSNKVTEKGKDVELRCDPISGHTALYWYRQSLGQGLEFLIYFQGNSAPDKSGLPSDRFSAERTGGSVSTLTIQRTQQEDSAVYLCASSADPQGANGYTFGSGTRLTVV.